The rows below give T cell receptor beta chains drawn from one sample of a study of T cells after yellow fever vaccination. TCRdb re-called the 5' RACE reads through MiXCR, storing one row per CDR3 protein. The sample lists about 240,000 distinct CDR3 sequences; 6.9% were seen once. The material was CD4+ T cells sorted from PBMCs, obtained 15 days after the yellow fever booster vaccination. These receptor sequences come from a man in his thirties or forties who received the YFV17D yellow fever vaccine. CDR3s include the opening cysteine and the closing phenylalanine or tryptophan.

v_gene	j_gene	CDR3aa
TRBV3-1	TRBJ2-1	CASSQGSGQGTEQFF
TRBV25-1	TRBJ2-1	CASSELGAGESYEQFF
TRBV5-1	TRBJ2-1	CASSPIVASDYEQFF
TRBV4-2	TRBJ2-1	CASSPRDRGENEQFF
TRBV7-6	TRBJ2-1	CASSQLAGELYNEQFF
TRBV7-2	TRBJ2-5	CASSLGGPLETQYF
TRBV7-9	TRBJ2-6	CASSRTGGSGANVLTF
TRBV18	TRBJ2-7	CASSRRDFAYEQYF
TRBV29-1	TRBJ2-4	CSVGQKTTNIQYF
TRBV15	TRBJ1-5	CATSRDTGEPQHF
TRBV6-6	TRBJ2-7	CASSSPSYEQYF
TRBV5-1	TRBJ1-4	CASSLTGGNEKLFF
TRBV27	TRBJ2-1	CASSSSLWVGYEQFF
TRBV29-1	TRBJ2-5	CSVEMGLGTQYF
TRBV19	TRBJ2-6	CASKAAGAGANVLTF
TRBV27	TRBJ1-2	CASSPPGRLGGYTF
TRBV4-3	TRBJ2-1	CASSQDWGEQFF
TRBV19	TRBJ2-5	CASSPSRTEETQYF
TRBV27	TRBJ2-7	CASSKYRDGYEQYF
TRBV20-1	TRBJ1-2	CSARVLGSGYTF
TRBV6-1	TRBJ2-7	CASSAPSAGGGNEQYF
TRBV28	TRBJ2-1	CASRPPRANEQFF
TRBV12-3/TRBV12-4	TRBJ2-5	CASSSPPETQYF
TRBV7-2	TRBJ2-3	CASSLLWTDTQYF
TRBV25-1	TRBJ2-2	CASSDMGRQNTGELFF
TRBV21-1	TRBJ2-1	CASSRAGTEQFF
TRBV20-1	TRBJ1-1	CSAGMNTEAFF